This TCR beta chain was recorded in a study of OX40 agonist ivuxolimab in advanced cancers. Peripheral blood came from all dose cohorts at three timepoints. Profiled with immunoSEQ multiplex PCR; TCRdb holds only in-frame clones, not every one. The table records some 99,000 clones, 90% of them present only once. Study conclusions and caveats: At doses 0.1 to 3.0 mg/kg, CD4+ and CD8+ clones expanded. There were also nonresponders showing low normalized T-cell clonal expansion.

CDR3 length: 15 amino acids. V gave up 0 bases and J gave up 4 bases, with 11 bases separating them. Germline CDR1 is LNHNV and CDR2 is YYDKDF (reference sequence). Concerning this clone itself: The antigen is unknown.

Sequenced material: CD4+ or CD8+ T cells sorted from blood, taken in a trial of the OX40 agonist ivuxolimab. The sequence derives from an adult with an advanced solid tumor such as melanoma, head and neck, liver or kidney cancer. V and J are TRBV15 and TRBJ2-3; maybe TRBD1 (7 bases). This CDR3 reads CATSREEGAADTQYF. In DNA form, the CDR3 reads TGTGCCACCAGCAGAGAGGAGGGGGCGGCAGATACGCAGTATTTT.